A selection of T cell receptor beta chains follows, all from one sample in a study of blood T cell repertoires in COVID-19. Repertoires were generated with immunoSEQ multiplex PCR, while TCRdb's copy carries only in-frame clones and drops some. The sample yields around 290,000 clones, 88% seen once. Source material: PBMCs or T cells enriched from blood (not recorded which). These TCRs come from a woman aged 60-75 years in a cohort exposed to, infected with or recovered from COVID-19 (not recorded which). Each CDR3 is given with its conserved first and last residue. The order of the fields is CDR3 DNA, CDR3 protein, clone size, CDR3 length, V gene, D gene, J gene. D genes are given only for firm matches. The size field is filled for only some rows; it gives once, few, many or a size class.

CDR3 DNA: TGTGCCAGCAGGGGGGGGACTTCTTACAATGAGCAGTTCTTC
CDR3 protein: CASRGGTSYNEQFF
clone size: NA
CDR3 length: 14
V gene: TRBV28
D gene: TRBD2
J gene: TRBJ2-1

CDR3 DNA: TGTGCCAGCAGTTCCGGGATTCAGAACACTGAAGCTTTCTTT
CDR3 protein: CASSSGIQNTEAFF
clone size: NA
CDR3 length: 14
V gene: TRBV6-2/TRBV6-3
D gene: NA
J gene: TRBJ1-1

CDR3 DNA: TGTGCCAGCTCACCGGACAGGGGGCTGAACGAGCAGTACTTC
CDR3 protein: CASSPDRGLNEQYF
clone size: NA
CDR3 length: 14
V gene: TRBV18
D gene: TRBD1
J gene: TRBJ2-7

CDR3 DNA: TGCGCCAGCAGCTTGGGCACTAGCGGGAGGTTCGGCGAGCAGTACTTC
CDR3 protein: CASSLGTSGRFGEQYF
clone size: NA
CDR3 length: 16
V gene: TRBV5-1
D gene: TRBD2
J gene: TRBJ2-7

CDR3 DNA: TGTGCCAGCAGCCAAGATCTAGGACTGATGTACGAGCAGTACTTC
CDR3 protein: CASSQDLGLMYEQYF
clone size: NA
CDR3 length: 15
V gene: TRBV3-1/TRBV3-2
D gene: NA
J gene: TRBJ2-7

CDR3 DNA: TGTGCCAGCAGCTCGACAGGGGACCCGACCTACGAGCAGTACTTC
CDR3 protein: CASSSTGDPTYEQYF
clone size: NA
CDR3 length: 15
V gene: TRBV28
D gene: TRBD1
J gene: TRBJ2-7

CDR3 DNA: TGTGCCAGCAGCTTAGGGACTAGCGGGGTCGAGCAGTACTTC
CDR3 protein: CASSLGTSGVEQYF
clone size: NA
CDR3 length: 14
V gene: TRBV7-2
D gene: TRBD2
J gene: TRBJ2-7

CDR3 DNA: TGTGCCAGCAGCTTTACAGGGGGCATCATGGGTGAAGCTTTCTTT
CDR3 protein: CASSFTGGIMGEAFF
clone size: NA
CDR3 length: 15
V gene: TRBV5-4
D gene: TRBD1
J gene: TRBJ1-1

CDR3 DNA: TGTGCCAGCACCCTGGGGGCACTAAGCTCTGGAAACACCATATATTTT
CDR3 protein: CASTLGALSSGNTIYF
clone size: NA
CDR3 length: 16
V gene: TRBV7-9
D gene: NA
J gene: TRBJ1-3

CDR3 DNA: TGTGCCAGCAGTCCAGGGGACAGAGAATTCGCTGAAGCTTTCTTT
CDR3 protein: CASSPGDREFAEAFF
clone size: NA
CDR3 length: 15
V gene: TRBV27
D gene: TRBD1
J gene: TRBJ1-1

CDR3 DNA: TGTGCCACCAGTGATTTAACGACTAGCGGGAGCTCCAGTGAGCAGTTCTTC
CDR3 protein: CATSDLTTSGSSSEQFF
clone size: NA
CDR3 length: 17
V gene: TRBV24-1
D gene: TRBD2
J gene: TRBJ2-1

CDR3 DNA: TGTGCCAGCAGCTTGTTCGAGAGCTTCTCCTACAATGAGCAGTTCTTC
CDR3 protein: CASSLFESFSYNEQFF
clone size: once
CDR3 length: 16
V gene: TRBV5-8
D gene: NA
J gene: TRBJ2-1

CDR3 DNA: TGTGCCAGCAGCCATGATTTGGGGAGCGGGCCCTACGAGCAGTACTTC
CDR3 protein: CASSHDLGSGPYEQYF
clone size: NA
CDR3 length: 16
V gene: TRBV7-9
D gene: NA
J gene: TRBJ2-7

CDR3 DNA: TGTGCCAGCAGCTTAGTAGCGGGAGGTGTAACAGATACGCAGTATTTT
CDR3 protein: CASSLVAGGVTDTQYF
clone size: NA
CDR3 length: 16
V gene: TRBV11-2
D gene: TRBD2
J gene: TRBJ2-3

CDR3 DNA: TGTGCCAGCAGTTTTCGGGGACGGGACAGCTCCTACGAGCAGTACTTC
CDR3 protein: CASSFRGRDSSYEQYF
clone size: NA
CDR3 length: 16
V gene: TRBV28
D gene: TRBD1
J gene: TRBJ2-7

CDR3 DNA: TGTGCCAGCAGTCGCTCCGGGACAGGTACCTACGAGCAGTACTTC
CDR3 protein: CASSRSGTGTYEQYF
clone size: NA
CDR3 length: 15
V gene: TRBV5-4
D gene: TRBD1
J gene: TRBJ2-7

CDR3 DNA: TGTGCCAGCAGCCACGGGACAGACCATCTGAACACTGAAGCTTTCTTT
CDR3 protein: CASSHGTDHLNTEAFF
clone size: NA
CDR3 length: 16
V gene: TRBV4-2
D gene: TRBD1
J gene: TRBJ1-1

CDR3 DNA: TGCGCCAGCAGCTTGATCAATTCGAGAGAGACCCAGTACTTC
CDR3 protein: CASSLINSRETQYF
clone size: NA
CDR3 length: 14
V gene: TRBV5-1
D gene: NA
J gene: TRBJ2-5

CDR3 DNA: TGTGCCTGGAGTAAAGGAGGGATGGGGATCCAAGAGACCCAGTACTTC
CDR3 protein: CAWSKGGMGIQETQYF
clone size: NA
CDR3 length: 16
V gene: TRBV30
D gene: NA
J gene: TRBJ2-5

CDR3 DNA: TGCAGCGTTAGCGGGCCGAAACCCAATGAGCAGTTCTTC
CDR3 protein: CSVSGPKPNEQFF
clone size: NA
CDR3 length: 13
V gene: TRBV29-1
D gene: NA
J gene: TRBJ2-1

CDR3 DNA: NA
CDR3 protein: CAWSVGTGTNVDF
clone size: NA
CDR3 length: 13
V gene: TRBV30
D gene: NA
J gene: TRBJ2-7

CDR3 DNA: TGTGCCAGCTCACCACCTGGGGGCCAGCCCCAGCATTTT
CDR3 protein: CASSPPGGQPQHF
clone size: NA
CDR3 length: 13
V gene: TRBV18
D gene: NA
J gene: TRBJ1-5

CDR3 DNA: TGCGCCAGCAGCTTGGGCGGGGCAGAGGAAAAACTGTTTTTT
CDR3 protein: CASSLGGAEEKLFF
clone size: once
CDR3 length: 14
V gene: TRBV5-1
D gene: NA
J gene: TRBJ1-4

CDR3 DNA: TGTGCCAGCAGCTTAACGTTCGAGGGAACTGAAGCTTTCTTT
CDR3 protein: CASSLTFEGTEAFF
clone size: NA
CDR3 length: 14
V gene: TRBV7-3
D gene: NA
J gene: TRBJ1-1

CDR3 DNA: TGTGCCACCAGCACTGGGGCGACTAGCGGGAGTTCCGGGGAGCTGTTTTTT
CDR3 protein: CATSTGATSGSSGELFF
clone size: NA
CDR3 length: 17
V gene: TRBV15
D gene: TRBD2
J gene: TRBJ2-2

CDR3 DNA: TGTGCCAGCAGTCCCGGCCCCGGGTCGATTTACGAGCAGTACTTC
CDR3 protein: CASSPGPGSIYEQYF
clone size: NA
CDR3 length: 15
V gene: TRBV6-5
D gene: NA
J gene: TRBJ2-7

CDR3 DNA: TGTGCCAGCAGCCCGAGACAGGTGCCCTACGAGCAGTACTTC
CDR3 protein: CASSPRQVPYEQYF
clone size: NA
CDR3 length: 14
V gene: TRBV3-1/TRBV3-2
D gene: NA
J gene: TRBJ2-7

CDR3 DNA: TGTGCCAGCACCCACATCTTAGCATCAGGGGGAAGGCAGCCCCAGCATTTT
CDR3 protein: CASTHILASGGRQPQHF
clone size: once
CDR3 length: 17
V gene: TRBV27
D gene: TRBD1
J gene: TRBJ1-5

CDR3 DNA: TGTGCCAGCAGCAAAGCCGGGACTAGCGGGAGTTTGGGTAACAATGAGCAGTTCTTC
CDR3 protein: CASSKAGTSGSLGNNEQFF
clone size: NA
CDR3 length: 19
V gene: TRBV21-1
D gene: NA
J gene: TRBJ2-1

CDR3 DNA: TGCGCCAGCAGCTCAGGAGGGGCTGGTGAGCAGTTCTTC
CDR3 protein: CASSSGGAGEQFF
clone size: NA
CDR3 length: 13
V gene: TRBV5-1
D gene: NA
J gene: TRBJ2-1

CDR3 DNA: TGTGCCACCAGTGGAGGCGGGACAGGGAATCAGCCCCAGCATTTT
CDR3 protein: CATSGGGTGNQPQHF
clone size: NA
CDR3 length: 15
V gene: TRBV24-1
D gene: TRBD1
J gene: TRBJ1-5